In its sample, the clone carrying this TCR beta chain was seen once. The data were produced by immunoSEQ multiplex PCR, yet TCRdb's version contains in-frame clones alone and is incomplete. Here the sample spans some 68,000 clones, approximately 90% being singletons. This sample is part of a study of OX40 agonist ivuxolimab in advanced cancers. Study information: The study gave patients intravenous ivuxolimab at 0.01 to 10 mg/kg every 2 weeks.

Looked up from germline, CDR1 is MNHEY and CDR2 is SVGAGI. Trimming stripped 0 bases from V and 4 bases from J, with 7 bases between. This CDR3 is built from 14 residues. This clonotype originated in an adult with an advanced solid tumor such as melanoma, head and neck, liver or kidney cancer. The specimen comprised CD4+ or CD8+ T cells sorted from blood, sampled in a trial of the OX40 agonist ivuxolimab. The V gene is TRBV6-5, the J gene TRBJ1-3, with D unresolved. The CDR3 nucleotides are TGTGCCAGCAGTTACTCGAGTGAAGGAAACACCATATATTTT. It translates to CASSYSSEGNTIYF.